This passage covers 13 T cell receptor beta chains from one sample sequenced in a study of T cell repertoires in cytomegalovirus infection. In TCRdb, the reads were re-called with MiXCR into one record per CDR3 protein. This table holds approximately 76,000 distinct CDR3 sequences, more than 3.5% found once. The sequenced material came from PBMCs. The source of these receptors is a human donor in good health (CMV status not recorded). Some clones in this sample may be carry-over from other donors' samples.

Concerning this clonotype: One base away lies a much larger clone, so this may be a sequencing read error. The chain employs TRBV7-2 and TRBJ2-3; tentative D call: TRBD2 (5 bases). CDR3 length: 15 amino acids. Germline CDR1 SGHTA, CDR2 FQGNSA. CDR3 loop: CANSLGGTSTDTQYF. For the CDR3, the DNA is TGTGCCAACAGCTTAGGAGGTACTAGCACAGATACGCAGTATTTT.

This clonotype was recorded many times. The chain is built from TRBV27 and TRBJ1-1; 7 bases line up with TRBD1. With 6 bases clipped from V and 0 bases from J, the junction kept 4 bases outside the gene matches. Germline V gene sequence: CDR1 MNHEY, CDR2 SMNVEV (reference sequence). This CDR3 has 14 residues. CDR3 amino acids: CASRKQGLNTEAFF. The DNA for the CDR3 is TGTGCCAGCAGAAAACAGGGGCTGAACACTGAAGCTTTCTTT.

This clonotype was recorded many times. The CDR3, as DNA: TGTGCCTCCGGGACAGGGAATTCACCCCTCCACTTT. Its protein product is CASGTGNSPLHF. The V and J genes are TRBV2 and TRBJ1-6, with 9 bases lining up with TRBD1. This CDR3 comprises 12 residues. V shed 11 bases, J shed 7 bases, and the junction held 3 bases outside the gene matches. CDR1 and CDR2 from the germline V gene are SNHLY and FYNNEI.

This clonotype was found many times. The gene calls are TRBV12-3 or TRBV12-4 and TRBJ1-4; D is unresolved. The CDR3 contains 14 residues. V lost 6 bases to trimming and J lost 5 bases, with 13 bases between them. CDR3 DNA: TGTGCCAGCAGAGAAAGGGTGGGAAATGAAAAACTGTTTTTT. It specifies CASRERVGNEKLFF.

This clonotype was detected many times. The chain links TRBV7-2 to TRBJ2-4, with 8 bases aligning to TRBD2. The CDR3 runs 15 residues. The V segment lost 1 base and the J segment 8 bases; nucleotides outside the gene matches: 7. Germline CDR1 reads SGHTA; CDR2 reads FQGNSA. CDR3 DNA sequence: TGTGCCAGCAGCTTAGGTCGGGGGGGCCGGGACATTCAGTACTTC. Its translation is CASSLGRGGRDIQYF.

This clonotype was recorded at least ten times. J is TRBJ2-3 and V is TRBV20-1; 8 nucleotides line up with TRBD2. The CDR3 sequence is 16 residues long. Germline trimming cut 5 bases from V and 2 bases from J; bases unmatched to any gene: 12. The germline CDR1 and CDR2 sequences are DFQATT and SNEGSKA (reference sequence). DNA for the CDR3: TGCAGTGCTTCACCCTCCCAGCGGGGGAACACAGATACGCAGTATTTT. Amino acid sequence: CSASPSQRGNTDTQYF.

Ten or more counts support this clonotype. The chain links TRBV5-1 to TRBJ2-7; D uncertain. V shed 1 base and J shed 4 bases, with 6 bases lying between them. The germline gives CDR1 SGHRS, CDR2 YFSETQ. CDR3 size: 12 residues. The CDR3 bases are TGCGCCAGCAGCTTGCTTGGGTACGAGCAGTACTTC. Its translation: CASSLLGYEQYF. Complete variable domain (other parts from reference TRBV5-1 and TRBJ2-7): KAGVTQTPRYLIKTRGQQVTLSCSPISGHRSVSWYQQTPGQGLQFLFEYFSETQRNKGNFPGRFSGRQFSNSRSEMNVSTLELGDSALYLCASSLLGYEQYFGPGTRLTVT.

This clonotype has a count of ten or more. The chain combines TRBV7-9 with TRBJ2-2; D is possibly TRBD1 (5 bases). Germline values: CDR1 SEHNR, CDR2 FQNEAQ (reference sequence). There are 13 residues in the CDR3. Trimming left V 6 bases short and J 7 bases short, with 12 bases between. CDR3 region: CASSSQGNGELFF. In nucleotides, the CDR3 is TGTGCCAGCAGTTCCCAGGGAAACGGGGAGCTGTTTTTT.

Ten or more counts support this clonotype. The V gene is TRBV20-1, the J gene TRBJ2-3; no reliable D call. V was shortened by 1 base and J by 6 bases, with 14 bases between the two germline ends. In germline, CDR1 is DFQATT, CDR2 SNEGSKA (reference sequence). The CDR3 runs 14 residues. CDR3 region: CSARAHPSLDTQYF. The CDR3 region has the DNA TGCAGTGCTAGAGCTCACCCTAGTCTGGATACGCAGTATTTT.

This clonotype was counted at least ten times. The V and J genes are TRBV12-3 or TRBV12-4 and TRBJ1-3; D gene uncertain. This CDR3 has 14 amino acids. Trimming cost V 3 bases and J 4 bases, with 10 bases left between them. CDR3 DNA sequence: TGTGCCAGCAGTTTGTCAGTCGGAGGAAACACCATATATTTT. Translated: CASSLSVGGNTIYF.

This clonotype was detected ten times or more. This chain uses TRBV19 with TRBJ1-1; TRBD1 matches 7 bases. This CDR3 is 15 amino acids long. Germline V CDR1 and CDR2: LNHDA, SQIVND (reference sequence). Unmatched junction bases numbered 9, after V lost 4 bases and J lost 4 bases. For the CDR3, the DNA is TGTGCCAGTAGTAAAAAGGACAGGACGACCACTGAAGCTTTCTTT. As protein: CASSKKDRTTTEAFF.

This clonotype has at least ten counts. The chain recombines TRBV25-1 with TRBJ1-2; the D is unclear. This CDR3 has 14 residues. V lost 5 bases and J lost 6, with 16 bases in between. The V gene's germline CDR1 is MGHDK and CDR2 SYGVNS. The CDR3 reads CASSSLGSDDGYTF. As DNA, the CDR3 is TGTGCCAGCAGTTCCCTGGGGTCGGACGATGGCTACACCTTC.

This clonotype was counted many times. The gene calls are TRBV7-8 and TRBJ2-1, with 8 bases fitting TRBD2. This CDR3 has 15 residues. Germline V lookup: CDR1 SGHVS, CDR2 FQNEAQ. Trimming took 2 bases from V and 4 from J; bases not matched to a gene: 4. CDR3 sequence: CASSLPGLGYNEQFF. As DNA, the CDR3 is TGTGCCAGCAGCTTACCGGGACTAGGATACAATGAGCAGTTCTTC.